This T cell receptor beta chain comes out of a study of OX40 agonist ivuxolimab in advanced cancers. TCRdb keeps only in-frame clones here, not all; method: immunoSEQ multiplex PCR. The data show more than 10,000 clones, 80% to 95% seen once. Peripheral blood came from all dose cohorts at three timepoints. The table lists this clone with a count of one. The CDR3 is made up of 14 amino acids. CDR1 is MNHEY and CDR2 is SVGAGI in the germline V gene. Trimming left V 0 bases short and J 3 bases short, with 7 bases between. The chain links TRBV6-5 to TRBJ2-3; no reliable D call. Source: CD4+ or CD8+ T cells sorted from blood, taken in a trial of the OX40 agonist ivuxolimab. The origin of this receptor is an adult with an advanced solid tumor such as melanoma, head and neck, liver or kidney cancer. CDR3 in amino acids: CASSYSAETDTQYF. The CDR3 coding sequence is TGTGCCAGCAGTTACTCGGCAGAAACAGATACGCAGTATTTT.